This T cell receptor beta chain was documented in a study of a mutant IDH1 vaccine in newly diagnosed glioma (dated by TCRdb to the early 2020s). Notes on the research overall: Vaccination started 4-6 weeks after radiotherapy alone, or was given together with temozolomide cycles in the groups whose treatment included chemotherapy. Of the approximately 33 treated patients, about 60% were male and approximately 38% were female, and the mean age was approximately 40 years. Prior to enrollment, patients had been given standard therapy consisting of radiotherapy alone, temozolomide alone, or radiochemotherapy with temozolomide, with the combination given to most patients. Visit V12 was the week-35 safety follow-up and visit V13 was the week-47 end of study. Peripheral blood was collected at six visits: V03 (baseline), V05, V07, V10, V12 and V13. For exploratory analyses, longitudinal TCRB deep sequencing was carried out in about 25 treated patients wherever samples were available.

A note on this clone: This receptor's antigen is unknown. Base qualities are missing; no much larger clone stands one base away.

Library creation used the immunoSEQ multiplex PCR assay. Rearranged TCR beta chain sequences were amplified with the hsTCRB Kit following the manufacturer's protocol. Sequencing of TCRB libraries was carried out on an Illumina MiSeq. Under the source paper's analysis protocol: The kit vendor's proprietary platform handled demultiplexing, trimming and gene mapping. As stored in TCRdb, this immuneACCESS dataset retains in-frame rearrangements with V and J assigned. A fraction of the clones does not appear; measured against another copy, unresolved V genes explain less than half of the discrepancy, and the remainder lacks a known reason. The V and J calls and clone size are taken from that table; D and trimming were inferred from the DNA. The sample yields about 32,000 clones; roughly 80% were counted once. Approximately 9.4% of the sample lies in the top ten. Taken with the paper, the label for time point translates to: week 35, safety follow-up. Each vaccine dose was 300 ug of a 20-mer mutant IDH1 peptide in Montanide, given subcutaneously with topical imiquimod. Eight vaccinations were administered to patients in weeks 1, 3, 5, 7, 11, 15, 19 and 23, corresponding to visits V03 through V10. The donors had newly diagnosed IDH1-mutant astrocytomas of WHO grade 3 or 4 that showed loss of nuclear ATRX. The samples were drawn from NOA16, a multicentre, single-arm, open-label phase I trial in Germany that tested a mutant IDH1 peptide vaccine in humans for the first time. Genomic DNA for TCRB sequencing was extracted from EDTA blood using the DNeasy Blood and Tissue Kit.

The junction shows trimming of 3 bases on V and 7 bases on J, plus 14 bases between the germline ends. CDR1 is given as SGHTS and CDR2 as YDEGEE, both from the germline V gene. Reading from cysteine to phenylalanine, the CDR3 counts 14 amino acids. Only the CDR3 DNA stays, 42 bases, in frame from base 1. Here is what the overall study found, with its caveats: The authors noted that analyses of patient blood samples could not be reproduced because of sample limitations. No apparent relationship was observed between pseudoprogression and alterations in the top peripheral T cell clonotypes detected by TCRB sequencing. Selection of PBMC samples for TCRB deep sequencing was based on availability. Immune responses induced by the vaccine were seen in roughly 95% of patients across multiple MHC alleles.

The clonotype was recovered from a woman aged 30 to 39 with glioma. Some clones in this sample may be carry-over from other donors' samples. Sequences were derived from PBMCs, sampled from a glioma patient whose treatment included an IDH1 peptide vaccine. This receptor chain uses TRBV5-8 and TRBJ1-5, with the D gene uncertain. The DNA reads as follows: TGTGCCAGCAGCTCGGACGTCCCATGGCAGCCCCAGCATTTT. This encodes CASSSDVPWQPQHF.